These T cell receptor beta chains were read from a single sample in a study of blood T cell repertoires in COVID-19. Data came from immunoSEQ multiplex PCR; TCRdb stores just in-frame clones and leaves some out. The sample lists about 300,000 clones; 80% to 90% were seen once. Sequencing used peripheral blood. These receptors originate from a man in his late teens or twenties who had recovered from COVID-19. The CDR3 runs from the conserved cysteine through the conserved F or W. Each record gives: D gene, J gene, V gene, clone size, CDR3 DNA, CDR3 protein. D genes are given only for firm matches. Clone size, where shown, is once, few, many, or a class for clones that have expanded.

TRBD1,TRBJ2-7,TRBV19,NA,TGTGCCAGTAGTACCCACCCCGGGACAGGGGGCGACGAGCAGTACTTC,CASSTHPGTGGDEQYF
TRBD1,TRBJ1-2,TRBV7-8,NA,TGTGCCAGCAGCCCGGAACCGACAGGGGGTATCTATGGCTACACCTTC,CASSPEPTGGIYGYTF
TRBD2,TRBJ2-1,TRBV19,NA,TGTGCCAGTACCGCCGGGACTACCGAGTACAATGAGCAGTTCTTC,CASTAGTTEYNEQFF
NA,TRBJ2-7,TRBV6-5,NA,TGTGCCAGCAGTTACTCGAGCCCGCTCCTATCCTACGAGCAGTACTTC,CASSYSSPLLSYEQYF
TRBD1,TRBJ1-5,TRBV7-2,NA,TGTGCCAGCAGCTCCTCAGGGGGCAACAATCAGCCCCAGCATTTT,CASSSSGGNNQPQHF
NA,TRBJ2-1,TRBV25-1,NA,TGTGCCAGCAGTTCCCTCGGGAGCTCCTACAATGAGCAGTTCTTC,CASSSLGSSYNEQFF
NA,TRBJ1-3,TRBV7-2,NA,TGTGCCAGCAGCTTGACAGGAAACACCATATATTTT,CASSLTGNTIYF
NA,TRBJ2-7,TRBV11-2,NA,TGTGCCAGCAGCTTAGTCGGGATCCCCTACGAGCAGTACTTC,CASSLVGIPYEQYF
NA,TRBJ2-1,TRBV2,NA,TGTGCCAGCAGTGTTGGGAGGAACAATGAGCAGTTCTTC,CASSVGRNNEQFF
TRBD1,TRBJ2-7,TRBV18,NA,TGTGCCAGCTCGCCGGGGACAGGGGTCGCCTACGAGCAGTACTTC,CASSPGTGVAYEQYF
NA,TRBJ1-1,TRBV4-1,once,TGCGCCAGCAGCCAAGCGTCCCGGAACACTGAAGCTTTCTTT,CASSQASRNTEAFF
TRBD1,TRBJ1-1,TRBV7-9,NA,TGTGCCAGCAGCTTCCGGACAGGGTTGACTGAAGCTTTCTTT,CASSFRTGLTEAFF
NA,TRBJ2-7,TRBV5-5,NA,TGTGCCAGCAGCTTGGCCGCGGGGGCATTCTACGAGCAGTACTTC,CASSLAAGAFYEQYF
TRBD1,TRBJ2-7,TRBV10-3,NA,TGTGCCATCAGCCCTGACAGGGGAACCTACGAGCAGTACTTC,CAISPDRGTYEQYF
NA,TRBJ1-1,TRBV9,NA,TGTGCCAGCAGCCCTTCGCGGGTTTCGTACACTGAAGCTTTCTTT,CASSPSRVSYTEAFF
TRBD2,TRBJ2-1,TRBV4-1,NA,TGCGCCAGCAGCCTTCGAGGGACTAGCGGGACTTACAATGAGCAGTTCTTC,CASSLRGTSGTYNEQFF
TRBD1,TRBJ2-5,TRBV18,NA,TGTGCCAGCTCGCAGAACAGGGACAGCCAAGAGACCCAGTACTTC,CASSQNRDSQETQYF
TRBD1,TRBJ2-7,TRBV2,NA,TGTGCCAGCAGTGAAAGACAGGGGCACTACGAGCAGTACTTC,CASSERQGHYEQYF
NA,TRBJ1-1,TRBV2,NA,TGTGCCAGCAGTGAAATGGTAGCCTACACTGAAGCTTTCTTT,CASSEMVAYTEAFF
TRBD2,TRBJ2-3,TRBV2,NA,TGTGCCAGCAGTGCGCTAGCGGGGACCCTAAGCACAGATACGCAGTATTTT,CASSALAGTLSTDTQYF
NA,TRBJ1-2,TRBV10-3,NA,TGTGCCATCAGTGAGTCGATCCTCGGCGGGGACTATGGCTACACCTTC,CAISESILGGDYGYTF
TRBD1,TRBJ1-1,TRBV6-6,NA,TGTGCCAGCAGCAACCTAGGGGACAGGGGGCGCGGGTTGAAAGGCACTGAAGCTTTCTTT,CASSNLGDRGRGLKGTEAFF
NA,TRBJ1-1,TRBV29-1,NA,TGCAGCGTTGAAAATCTGGTTGGAGGAACGAACACTGAAGCTTTCTTT,CSVENLVGGTNTEAFF
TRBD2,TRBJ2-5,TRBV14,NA,TGTGCCAGCAGCCAGGGACTAGGGGAGACCCAGTACTTC,CASSQGLGETQYF
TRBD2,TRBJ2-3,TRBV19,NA,TGTGCCAGTAGTGATCTCCTAGCGGGGGTTGGGACAGATACGCAGTATTTT,CASSDLLAGVGTDTQYF
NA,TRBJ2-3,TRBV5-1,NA,TGCGCCAGCAGCCAGGGGGGTAGCACAGATACGCAGTATTTT,CASSQGGSTDTQYF
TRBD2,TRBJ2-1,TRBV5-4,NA,TGTGCCAGCAGCTTGGTATCCTTAAGCGGGAGGGTCAATGAGCAGTTCTTC,CASSLVSLSGRVNEQFF
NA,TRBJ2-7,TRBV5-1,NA,TGCGCCAGCAGCTCCCTATACGAGCAGTACTTC,CASSSLYEQYF
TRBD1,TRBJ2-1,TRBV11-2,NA,TGTGCCAGCAGCCCCCGGCAGGGGGCGTACAATGAGCAGTTCTTC,CASSPRQGAYNEQFF
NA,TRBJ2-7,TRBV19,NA,TGTGCCAGTAGTATGGGGGAATGGGGGCAGGAGCAGTACTTC,CASSMGEWGQEQYF
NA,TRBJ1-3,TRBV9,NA,TGTGCCAGCAGCGTAGACAGGGAGAGAGGAAACACCATATATTTT,CASSVDRERGNTIYF
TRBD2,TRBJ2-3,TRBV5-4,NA,TGTGCCAGCAGCTTGGGTGCTAGCGGTGCTAGCACAGATACGCAGTATTTT,CASSLGASGASTDTQYF